This is a list of T cell receptor beta chains from one sample in a study of blood T cell repertoires in COVID-19. Generated by immunoSEQ multiplex PCR, the TCRdb table keeps only in-frame clones and is missing some. The table includes some 140,000 clones, 78% detected once. Sequenced sample: peripheral blood. The receptors shown here come from a man older than 75 with acute or convalescent COVID-19. Both conserved end residues are part of each CDR3. Each record gives: clone size, D gene, J gene, V gene, CDR3 protein, CDR3 DNA. The D gene is left open where the match is weak. Where a row states a size, it is once, few, many or the class of an expanded clone; other rows omit it.

>.|TRBD1|TRBJ1-5|TRBV12-3/TRBV12-4
CASQGAGQPQHF
TGTGCCAGCCAGGGGGCCGGCCAGCCCCAGCATTTT
>once|.|TRBJ1-1|TRBV5-8
CASSRQGWAFF
TGTGCCAGCAGCCGGCAGGGATGGGCTTTCTTT
>.|TRBD1|TRBJ2-2|TRBV5-1
CASRRTGNTGELFF
TGCGCCAGCAGACGGACAGGGAACACCGGGGAGCTGTTTTTT
>.|TRBD1|TRBJ2-2|TRBV6-5
CASPGTANTGELFF
TGTGCCAGCCCCGGGACAGCGAACACCGGGGAGCTGTTTTTT
>.|.|TRBJ2-1|TRBV6-2/TRBV6-3
CASSYPDSFSSYNEQFF
TGTGCCAGCAGTTACCCCGACAGCTTCAGCTCCTACAATGAGCAGTTCTTC
>.|.|TRBJ2-7|TRBV30
CAWSVLGNSYEQYF
TGTGCCTGGAGTGTACTCGGGAACTCCTACGAGCAGTACTTC
>.|.|TRBJ1-1|TRBV6-4
CASRESGGLSTEAFF
TGTGCCAGCAGGGAATCGGGGGGGCTGAGCACTGAAGCTTTCTTT
>.|TRBD2|TRBJ2-2|TRBV9
CASSVELTSGGANTGELFF
TGTGCCAGCAGCGTAGAGCTCACTAGCGGGGGGGCGAACACCGGGGAGCTGTTTTTT
>.|.|TRBJ2-7|TRBV3-1/TRBV3-2
CASSQPAGLEQYF
TGTGCCAGCAGCCAACCAGCAGGGCTCGAGCAGTACTTC
>.|TRBD1|TRBJ1-1|TRBV16
CASSQSPQGPPNAEAFF
TGTGCCAGCAGCCAATCGCCACAGGGGCCACCTAACGCTGAAGCTTTCTTT
>.|.|TRBJ1-3|TRBV6-1
CASTPRSGNTIYF
TGTGCCAGCACTCCCCGCTCTGGAAACACCATATATTTT
>few|.|TRBJ1-3|TRBV12-3/TRBV12-4
CASSRGSGNTIYF
TGTGCCAGCAGTCGGGGCTCTGGAAACACCATATATTTT
>.|TRBD1|TRBJ1-2|TRBV12-3/TRBV12-4
CASCRAGGGYTF
TGTGCCAGCTGCCGGGCAGGGGGTGGCTACACCTTC
>.|TRBD1|TRBJ2-5|TRBV9
CASSVMTGPQETQYF
TGTGCCAGCAGCGTAATGACAGGGCCACAAGAGACCCAGTACTTC
>.|.|TRBJ2-2|TRBV6-5
CASSSPGLNTGELFF
TGTGCCAGCAGTTCTCCGGGACTGAACACCGGGGAGCTGTTTTTT
>few|TRBD1|TRBJ1-1|TRBV9
CASSEKGAWVDTEAFF
TGTGCCAGCAGCGAGAAGGGGGCGTGGGTTGACACTGAAGCTTTCTTT
>.|.|TRBJ1-5|TRBV5-1
CASSSTGDLNQPQHF
TGCGCCAGCAGTTCGACAGGCGACCTCAATCAGCCCCAGCATTTT
>.|.|TRBJ2-7|TRBV7-3
CASSRTGSGLGEQYF
TGTGCCAGCAGCCGCACAGGGTCGGGTCTCGGCGAGCAGTACTTC
>few|.|TRBJ1-6|TRBV5-4
CASSLDSDSSYNSPLHF
TGTGCCAGCAGCTTGGATAGTGACAGCTCCTATAATTCACCCCTCCACTTT
>.|TRBD1|TRBJ2-2|TRBV11-1
CASSPRDSYTGELFF
TGTGCCAGCAGCCCCCGGGACAGCTACACCGGGGAGCTGTTTTTT
>.|TRBD2|TRBJ2-1|TRBV5-1
CASSEGLAGGRGEQFF
TGCGCCAGCAGCGAAGGACTAGCTGGGGGGAGGGGTGAGCAGTTCTTC
>.|TRBD1|TRBJ1-5|TRBV24-1
CATGQGLTNQPQHF
TGTGCCACCGGACAGGGGCTTACCAATCAGCCCCAGCATTTT
>.|TRBD1|TRBJ2-7|TRBV5-6
CTGGTGGYEQYF
TGCACCGGTGGGACAGGGGGATACGAGCAGTACTTC
>.|TRBD2|TRBJ2-5|TRBV19
CASSISSGGPLETQYF
TGTGCCAGTAGTATTTCTAGCGGGGGGCCCCTGGAGACCCAGTACTTC
>many|.|TRBJ2-7|TRBV11-2
CASSLGPGYEQYF
TGTGCCAGCAGCTTAGGACCGGGCTACGAGCAGTACTTC
>.|TRBD2|TRBJ2-7|TRBV7-2
CASSPTQTSGVYEQYF
TGTGCCAGCAGCCCCACCCAGACTAGCGGGGTTTACGAGCAGTACTTC
>few|.|TRBJ2-1|TRBV2
CASSSSGGYYNEQFF
TGTGCCAGCAGTTCGTCAGGGGGGTACTACAATGAGCAGTTCTTC
>.|.|TRBJ2-3|TRBV7-2
CASSPRVTGADTQYF
TGTGCCAGCAGCCCGCGCGTGACTGGCGCAGATACGCAGTATTTT
>.|.|TRBJ2-1|TRBV11-2
CASSLAPDSYNEQFF
TGTGCCAGCAGCTTGGCTCCAGACTCCTACAATGAGCAGTTCTTC
>once|.|TRBJ2-3|TRBV6-2/TRBV6-3
CASSYPDSEDTQYF
TGTGCCAGCAGTTACCCTGACAGCGAAGATACGCAGTATTTT
>few|TRBD1|TRBJ1-2|TRBV19
CASSITGAAYGYTF
TGTGCCAGTAGTATCACAGGGGCAGCCTATGGCTACACCTTC
>.|TRBD1|TRBJ1-1|TRBV6-6
CASTLTGTFGTEAFF
TGTGCCAGCACTCTGACAGGGACCTTTGGCACTGAAGCTTTCTTT
>.|TRBD2|TRBJ2-3|TRBV3-1/TRBV3-2
CASSHLSAGGTDTQYF
TGTGCCAGCAGCCACCTCTCGGCGGGGGGAACAGATACGCAGTATTTT
>.|TRBD2|TRBJ2-1|TRBV6-2/TRBV6-3
CASSRTSGAYNEQFF
TGTGCCAGCAGTCGGACTAGCGGGGCCTACAATGAGCAGTTCTTC
>.|TRBD1|TRBJ2-3|TRBV29-1
CSAVPLGTGEADTQYF
TGCAGCGCTGTACCCTTGGGGACAGGGGAAGCCGATACGCAGTATTTT
>once|.|TRBJ1-1|TRBV9
CASTDRDFFGSEAFF
TGTGCCAGCACCGATCGGGACTTCTTCGGGTCTGAAGCTTTCTTT
>.|.|TRBJ2-4|TRBV19
CASSIDARTRYIQYF
TGTGCCAGTAGTATAGATGCAAGGACACGGTACATTCAGTACTTC
>few|TRBD1|TRBJ2-2|TRBV11-2
CASSFWDSRGGELFF
TGTGCCAGCAGCTTTTGGGACAGTCGTGGCGGGGAGCTGTTTTTT
>.|TRBD1|TRBJ2-3|TRBV7-9
CASSSNRGLPTTDTQYF
TGTGCCAGCAGCTCCAACAGGGGGCTCCCCACCACAGATACGCAGTATTTT
>.|.|TRBJ2-5|TRBV12-3/TRBV12-4
CASTPRVQETQYF
TGTGCCAGCACCCCTCGGGTCCAAGAGACCCAGTACTTC
>.|TRBD2|TRBJ2-3|TRBV6-5
CASSYPSGGPGDTQYF
TGTGCCAGCAGTTACCCCAGCGGGGGGCCTGGAGATACGCAGTATTTT
>.|TRBD1|TRBJ1-5|TRBV25-1
CVNRTGKSRGKSPQHF
TGTGTCAACCGGACAGGGAAAAGTCGGGGAAAATCGCCCCAGCATTTT
>.|TRBD2|TRBJ2-5|TRBV6-2/TRBV6-3
CASSYPSGGRGETQYF
TGTGCCAGCAGTTACCCCAGCGGGGGTCGGGGCGAGACCCAGTACTTC
>.|.|TRBJ1-2|TRBV12-3/TRBV12-4
CASSSWPGYTF
TGTGCCAGCAGTTCGTGGCCCGGCTACACCTTC
>.|.|TRBJ1-2|TRBV9
CASRDRQDPYGYTF
TGTGCCAGCAGGGATAGACAGGACCCCTATGGCTACACCTTC
>.|.|TRBJ2-2|TRBV6-5
CASKPLVNTGELFF
TGTGCCAGCAAGCCCTTAGTTAACACCGGGGAGCTGTTTTTT
>.|.|TRBJ2-5|TRBV15
CATSRAENQETQYF
TGTGCCACCAGCAGAGCTGAGAATCAAGAGACCCAGTACTTC
>.|.|TRBJ2-7|TRBV5-1
CASSLEGVRYEQYF
TGCGCCAGCAGCTTGGAAGGGGTAAGGTACGAGCAGTACTTC
>.|.|TRBJ2-5|TRBV3-1/TRBV3-2
CASSPRDGGLGETQYF
TGTGCCAGCAGCCCGAGAGACGGAGGCCTCGGGGAGACCCAGTACTTC